Listed here are 24 T cell receptor beta chains from one sample, sequenced in a study of regulatory T cells in long-lasting Graves disease. Arm-PCR of CDR3 regions with iRepertoire HTBI primers generated TCR beta libraries. TCRdb called the multiplex PCR reads again in MiXCR, with one record for every CDR3 protein. The sample includes some 420,000 distinct CDR3 sequences, 20% to 25% of them seen just once. The time point denotes: persistent/refractory GD, antithyroid drugs over 5 years with positive TRAb. The TCR library was prepared using RNA isolated from PBMCs. The sample here was peripheral blood mononuclear cells (PBMCs), taken when the disease was refractory, from a patient treated with antithyroid drugs. The receptors stem from a female donor with Graves disease.

This clonotype was observed a handful of times. The chain employs TRBV7-2 and TRBJ2-5; 8 bases are shared with TRBD2. The CDR3 covers 14 residues. CDR1 is SGHTA and CDR2 is FQGNSA in the germline V gene. Unmatched junction bases numbered 7, after V lost 5 bases and J lost 5 bases. The CDR3 sequence is CASSVRGGGETQYF. DNA of the CDR3: TGTGCCAGCAGCGTTCGGGGGGGCGGGGAGACCCAGTACTTC.

In this sample, this clonotype turned up many times. The chain combines TRBV6-2 or TRBV6-3 with TRBJ2-7; tentatively, D is TRBD2 (6 bases). Trimming took off 5 bases at V and 2 bases at J, with 16 bases between the two ends. Germline-derived CDR1 and CDR2 are MNHEY and SVGEGT. The CDR3 is 15 amino acids. The CDR3 protein is CASSETRDGPYEQYF. The CDR3, as DNA: TGTGCCAGCAGTGAAACGCGGGACGGACCCTACGAGCAGTACTTC.

At least ten counts were recorded for this clonotype. The chain carries TRBV27 and TRBJ2-5; 7 nucleotides line up with TRBD2. Germline V gene sequence: CDR1 MNHEY, CDR2 SMNVEV (reference sequence). Unmatched junction bases numbered 15, after V lost 4 bases and J lost 10 bases. The CDR3 runs to 15 residues. This CDR3 is CASSSYRDYDYLQYF. CDR3 sequence (DNA): TGTGCCAGCAGTTCCTACCGGGACTACGATTATCTCCAGTACTTC.

This clonotype has more than one count but fewer than ten. This chain joins TRBV7-6 and TRBJ2-5, with TRBD1 matching 9 bases. In germline, CDR1 is SGHVS, CDR2 FNYEAQ. This CDR3 is built from 14 residues. V was pared by 5 bases and J by 7 bases, with 8 bases of the junction left unmatched. CDR3 amino acids: CASSITGGGGTQYF. The CDR3, as DNA: TGTGCCAGCAGCATAACAGGGGGCGGGGGGACCCAGTACTTC.

This chain uses TRBV12-3 or TRBV12-4 with TRBJ2-7, with D possibly TRBD2 on 5 matching bases. CDR3 length: 16 amino acids. With 4 bases removed from V and 5 bases from J, the gap between germline ends came to 21 bases. The CDR3 DNA reads as TGTGCCAGCAGTTGGGGTCGGCGGGTTAGCGAGAACGAGCAGTACTTC. Encoded protein: CASSWGRRVSENEQYF.

The rearrangement uses TRBV12-3 or TRBV12-4 and TRBJ2-2; perhaps TRBD1 as D (5 bases). Between the trimmed V and J ends, which lost 1 base and 6 bases, there was a span of 12 bases. The CDR3 extends over 15 amino acids. The CDR3 region has the DNA TGTGCCAGCAGTTTAGAGACAGCTATTGCCGGGGAGCTGTTTTTT. Its translation: CASSLETAIAGELFF.

This clonotype was seen repeatedly, ten times or more. J is TRBJ2-2 and V is TRBV28, with D perhaps TRBD2 (6 bases). Looked up from germline, CDR1 is MDHEN and CDR2 is SYDVKM. The CDR3 is 15 residues long. The V and J ends lost 3 bases and 4 bases respectively, with 12 bases between them. For the CDR3, the DNA is TGTGCCAGCAGTTTGTCGGCTAGCGTCACCGGGGAGCTGTTTTTT. Translating gives CASSLSASVTGELFF.

V gene TRBV2 combines with J gene TRBJ1-2, with D perhaps matching TRBD1 (6 bases). Germline V gene lookup returns CDR1 SNHLY and CDR2 FYNNEI. V was pared by 5 bases and J by 4 bases, with 17 bases between. This CDR3 contains 15 residues. CDR3 nucleotide sequence: TGTGCCAGCAGTCTGGGGGGGGCCCGCTCCTATGGCTACACCTTC. Translated, it gives CASSLGGARSYGYTF.

The genes are TRBV5-5 and TRBJ2-2, with a tentative D call TRBD2 (6 bases). Trimming shortened V by 4 bases and J by 8 bases, and 24 bases separated the two germline ends. Germline values: CDR1 SGHKS, CDR2 YYEKEE (reference sequence). The length of the CDR3 is 17 residues. The CDR3 sequence: CASSVRDGGTGAGELFF. CDR3 DNA: TGTGCCAGCAGCGTCCGGGACGGAGGGACGGGCGCTGGGGAGCTGTTTTTT.

This clonotype has only a few counts. The V and J genes are TRBV3-1 and TRBJ2-4; TRBD1 or TRBD2 may be the D gene (5 bases each). Trimming left V 2 bases short and J 3 bases short, with 11 bases between. Germline values: CDR1 LGHDT, CDR2 YNNKEL (reference sequence). This CDR3 spans 15 amino acids. The DNA for the CDR3 is TGTGCCAGCAGCCAAAGAGGGACGGGCAAAAACATTCAGTACTTC. This gives the protein CASSQRGTGKNIQYF. Looking up the rest from reference TRBV3-1 and TRBJ2-4 gives the full variable domain: DTAVSQTPKYLVTQMGNDKSIKCEQNLGHDTMYWYKQDSKKFLKIMFSYNNKELIINETVPNRFSPKSPDKAHLNLHINSLELGDSAVYFCASSQRGTGKNIQYFGAGTRLSVL.

This sequence joins TRBV20-1 and TRBJ2-1; possibly TRBD2 for D (6 bases). The germline gives CDR1 DFQATT, CDR2 SNEGSKA (reference sequence). The V gene lost 5 bases and the J gene lost 5 bases, with 19 bases spanning the gap. The CDR3 contains 15 residues. CDR3 sequence reads: CSAEGGFGGNNEQFF. CDR3 bases: TGCAGTGCTGAAGGTGGTTTTGGCGGGAACAATGAGCAGTTCTTC.

This clonotype has more than one count but fewer than ten. CDR3 coding DNA: TGCAGTGCTAGAGAACTAGTGGGGGGCGGCGGTGGCTACACCTTC. As protein: CSARELVGGGGGYTF. The chain employs TRBV20-1 and TRBJ1-2; possible D gene TRBD1, 6 bases. The germline V and J ends were trimmed by 0 bases and 7 bases, with 18 bases remaining between them. The V gene's germline CDR1 is DFQATT and CDR2 SNEGSKA (reference sequence). CDR3 length: 15 amino acids.

This clonotype was counted ten times or more. The chain links TRBV6-1 to TRBJ2-2; D is possibly TRBD2 (5 bases). V lost 5 bases to trimming and J lost 6 bases, with 7 bases between them. From germline, CDR1 is MNHNS and CDR2 SASEGT. This CDR3 is 12 amino acids long. CDR3 protein: CASSRGSGELFF. The CDR3 DNA reads as TGTGCCAGCAGTCGAGGGTCCGGGGAGCTGTTTTTT.

J is TRBJ1-2 and V is TRBV4-2, with 8 positions matching TRBD1. The junction had 6 bases not matched to a gene; V was cut back by 3 bases and J by 6 bases. Germline V lookup: CDR1 LGHNA, CDR2 YNFKEQ. The CDR3 loop spans 14 amino acids. The CDR3 sequence is CASSQEDRADGYTF. The CDR3 coding sequence is TGTGCCAGCAGCCAGGAGGACAGGGCTGATGGCTACACCTTC.

The chain employs TRBV9 and TRBJ1-3; D not resolved. The V gene lost 0 bases and the J gene lost 4 bases, with 11 bases spanning the gap. There are 15 residues in the CDR3. The germline V gene encodes CDR1 SGDLS and CDR2 YYNGEE. The CDR3 spells CASSVGPYSGNTIYF. Written as DNA, the CDR3 is TGTGCCAGCAGCGTAGGGCCCTACTCCGGAAACACCATATATTTT.

Ten or more counts support this clonotype. The J gene is TRBJ2-6, the V gene TRBV12-3 or TRBV12-4; no firm D call. The CDR3 totals 11 residues. The germline V and J ends were trimmed by 8 bases and 5 bases, with 4 bases remaining between them. This chain's CDR3 is CASLRANVLTF. CDR3 DNA sequence: TGTGCCAGCTTAAGGGCCAACGTCCTGACTTTC.

This clonotype was observed a few times. The chain recombines TRBV2 with TRBJ2-7, with 7 nucleotides matching TRBD1. With V trimmed by 6 bases and J by 0 bases, 8 bases remained unmatched. Germline loops: CDR1 SNHLY, CDR2 FYNNEI. This CDR3 spans 15 amino acids. Here the CDR3 reads CASSPGTVASYEQYF. The CDR3 nucleotides are TGTGCCAGCAGCCCTGGGACAGTAGCCTCCTACGAGCAGTACTTC.

The chain recombines TRBV28 with TRBJ2-1, with TRBD1 matching 7 bases. V shed 10 bases, J shed 6 bases, and the junction held 9 bases outside the gene matches. This CDR3 spans 13 amino acids. From germline, CDR1 is MDHEN and CDR2 SYDVKM. For the CDR3, the DNA is TGTGCCACCCGACAACAGGGGACCAATGAGCAGTTCTTC. This sequence encodes CATRQQGTNEQFF.

The J gene is TRBJ2-7, the V gene TRBV20-1; 9 nucleotides match TRBD1. The CDR3 sequence is 16 residues long. CDR1 is DFQATT, CDR2 SNEGSKA, per germline (reference sequence). Trimming took 1 base from V and 5 from J; bases not matched to a gene: 12. CDR3 sequence (DNA): TGCAGTGCTAGAGGGCGCCCCTGGACAGGGGAGGACGAGCAGTACTTC. It yields the protein CSARGRPWTGEDEQYF.

V and J are TRBV3-1 and TRBJ1-5, with 7 bases aligning to TRBD1. Trimming cost V 5 bases and J 11 bases; bases outside gene matches: 12. The CDR3 sequence is 14 residues long. Germline V lookup: CDR1 LGHDT, CDR2 YNNKEL (reference sequence). In nucleotides, the CDR3 is TGTGCCAGCAGCTCCCGGAATACAGGGGAGGCCCAGCATTTT. It translates to CASSSRNTGEAQHF. Drawing the rest from reference TRBV3-1 and TRBJ1-5, the complete variable domain is DTAVSQTPKYLVTQMGNDKSIKCEQNLGHDTMYWYKQDSKKFLKIMFSYNNKELIINETVPNRFSPKSPDKAHLNLHINSLELGDSAVYFCASSSRNTGEAQHFGDGTRLSIL.

This clonotype was seen ten or more times. The genes are TRBV20-1 and TRBJ2-7; D is unclear. V lost 1 base to trimming and J lost 3 bases, with 10 bases between them. CDR1 and CDR2 (germline): DFQATT, SNEGSKA (reference sequence). The CDR3 is made up of 13 amino acids. CDR3: CSARAGPVYEQYF. In DNA form, the CDR3 reads TGCAGTGCTAGAGCCGGGCCTGTCTACGAGCAGTACTTC.

The chain combines TRBV20-1 with TRBJ2-4; tentative D call: TRBD2 (7 bases). CDR3 length: 17 residues. Germline V lookup: CDR1 DFQATT, CDR2 SNEGSKA (reference sequence). The germline V and J ends were trimmed by 8 bases and 0 bases, with 23 bases remaining between them. The chain's CDR3 is CSTALGGADLAKNIQYF. The CDR3 nucleotides read TGCAGTACGGCCTTGGGGGGGGCCGACTTAGCCAAAAACATTCAGTACTTC.

The genes are TRBV7-8 and TRBJ2-7; D is unresolved. Trimming removed 1 base at V and 6 bases at J, with 13 bases between. The CDR3 contains 14 residues. The V gene's germline CDR1 is SGHVS and CDR2 FQNEAQ. The CDR3 region has the DNA TGTGCCAGCAGCTTAGACGGCGGCCTGGGCGAGCAGTACTTC. Its protein is CASSLDGGLGEQYF. Full variable domain (remainder filled in from reference TRBV7-8 and TRBJ2-7): GAGVSQSPRYKVAKRGQDVALRCDPISGHVSLFWYQQALGQGPEFLTYFQNEAQLDKSGLPSDRFFAERPEGSVSTLKIQRTQQEDSAVYLCASSLDGGLGEQYFGPGTRLTVT.

CDR3 bases: TGTGCCAGCAGCTTGGCTTACAGCACAGATACGCAGTATTTT. This sequence encodes CASSLAYSTDTQYF. The J gene is TRBJ2-3, the V gene TRBV7-2; D not certain. This CDR3 contains 14 residues. Trimming left V 3 bases short and J 0 bases short, with 7 bases between. Germline V gene data show CDR1 as SGHTA and CDR2 as FQGNSA.